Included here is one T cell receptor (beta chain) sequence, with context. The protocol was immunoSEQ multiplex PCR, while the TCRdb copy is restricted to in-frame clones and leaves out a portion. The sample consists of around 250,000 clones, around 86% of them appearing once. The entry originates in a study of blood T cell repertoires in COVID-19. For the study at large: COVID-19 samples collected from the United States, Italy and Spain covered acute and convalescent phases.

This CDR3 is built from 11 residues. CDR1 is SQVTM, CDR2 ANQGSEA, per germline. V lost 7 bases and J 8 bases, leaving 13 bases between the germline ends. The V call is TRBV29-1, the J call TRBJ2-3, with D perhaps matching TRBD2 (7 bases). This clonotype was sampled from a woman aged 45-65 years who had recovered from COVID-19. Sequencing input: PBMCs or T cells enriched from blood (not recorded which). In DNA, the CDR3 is TGCAGCGCCTTAGGGGGGGCTACGCAGTATTTT. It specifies CSALGGATQYF.